This entry lists 23 T cell receptor beta chains sequenced from one sample in a study of blood T cells in healthy people across ages. Alongside a J-beta primer mix, a sample-barcoded 5' primer served in a second PCR lasting about 7 to 11 cycles. TCRdb re-analysed the 5' RACE reads in MiXCR, keeping a single row per CDR3 protein. This sample yields roughly 1.7 million distinct CDR3 sequences, of which roughly 32% are seen a single time; around 11% belongs to the top ten. The sample taken for sequencing was blood. These receptors came from a woman in her 30s in good health.

A few counts support this clonotype. This chain uses TRBV5-4 with TRBJ2-1; TRBD1 or TRBD2 may be the D gene (6 bases each). V was clipped by 3 bases and J by 6 bases, with 10 bases between them. Germline CDR1 and CDR2: SGHNT and YYREEE (reference sequence). The CDR3 has 13 residues. CDR3: CASSWGAGNEQFF. In nucleotides, the CDR3 is TGTGCCAGCAGCTGGGGGGCGGGCAATGAGCAGTTCTTC.

This clonotype came up a few times. This chain links TRBV6-5 with TRBJ2-3; 9 nucleotides match TRBD2. The J segment lost 2 bases and the V segment lost 2 bases, leaving 5 bases of the junction unmatched. This CDR3 contains 16 residues. CDR1 and CDR2 from the germline V gene are MNHEY and SVGAGI. CDR3 sequence: CASSYKRGATTDTQYF. CDR3 sequence (DNA): TGTGCCAGCAGTTACAAGCGGGGGGCTACCACAGATACGCAGTATTTT.

This clonotype came up a few times. The DNA of the CDR3 is TGTGCCACCAGTGTCGGGGGAGGAAACATTCAGTACTTC. Translated: CATSVGGGNIQYF. The chain is built from TRBV24-1 and TRBJ2-4, with D maybe TRBD2 (6 bases). V was pared by 5 bases and J by 6 bases, with 10 bases between. CDR3 size: 13 residues. Germline loops: CDR1 KGHDR, CDR2 SFDVKD.

The J gene is TRBJ2-1, the V gene TRBV7-3; 12 positions match TRBD2. Germline V lookup: CDR1 SGHTA, CDR2 FQGTGA. The CDR3 consists of 17 residues. The V and J ends lost 5 bases and 7 bases, in that order; junction bases with no gene match: 12. CDR3 protein: CASSPDSTSGSFNEQFF. Here the CDR3 DNA reads TGTGCCAGCAGCCCCGACTCGACTAGCGGGAGTTTTAATGAGCAGTTCTTC.

This clonotype has only a few counts. The CDR3 DNA follows: TGTGCCAGCACCGGCGGGGTCCGAGCTACAGGGGCCAACGTCCTGACTTTC. Translated: CASTGGVRATGANVLTF. The chain recombines TRBV28 with TRBJ2-6, with a tentative D call TRBD2 (6 bases). V lost 7 bases to trimming and J lost 4 bases, with 20 bases between them. CDR1 is MDHEN and CDR2 is SYDVKM in the germline V gene. This CDR3 has 17 amino acids.

This clonotype was observed many times. The chain employs TRBV7-8 and TRBJ2-7; the D is unclear. CDR1 is SGHVS and CDR2 is FQNEAQ in the germline V gene. CDR3 length equals 13 residues. V dropped 4 bases and J dropped 5 bases, with 12 bases sitting between them. The CDR3 is CASSSPGLDEQYF. CDR3 in DNA: TGTGCCAGCAGCTCGCCGGGTCTGGACGAGCAGTACTTC.

The chain carries TRBV27 and TRBJ2-1, with TRBD2 as a possible D gene (6 bases). Deletions cut 2 bases from V and 12 bases from J, with 17 bases between. Germline V lookup: CDR1 MNHEY, CDR2 SMNVEV (reference sequence). CDR3 length equals 14 residues. CDR3 protein: CASSLTNSGFLQFF. Written as DNA, the CDR3 is TGTGCCAGCAGTTTAACCAATAGCGGTTTCTTGCAGTTCTTC.

The rearrangement uses TRBV7-6 and TRBJ1-2, with D perhaps matching TRBD1 (6 bases). The CDR3 is made up of 15 amino acids. CDR1 is SGHVS, CDR2 FNYEAQ, per germline. The V end was cut by 0 bases, the J end by 7 bases, with 15 bases between. CDR3 coding DNA: TGTGCCAGCAGCTTAGCGCAAGGGGGTTATGGTGGCTACACCTTC. Translation: CASSLAQGGYGGYTF.

This clonotype was seen ten or more times. The chain joins TRBV6-2 or TRBV6-3 to TRBJ2-5, with a weak D call TRBD1 (5 bases). With 7 bases removed from V and 5 bases from J, the gap between germline ends came to 17 bases. CDR1 is MNHEY and CDR2 is SVGEGT in the germline V gene. This CDR3 is 14 amino acids long. This chain's CDR3 is CASTVRRGGETQYF. The CDR3 region has the DNA TGTGCCAGCACCGTACGTAGGGGTGGGGAGACCCAGTACTTC.

This chain links TRBV15 with TRBJ2-7, with 7 bases that match TRBD2. There are 14 residues in the CDR3. Looked up from germline, CDR1 is LNHNV and CDR2 is YYDKDF (reference sequence). Unmatched junction bases numbered 1, after V lost 0 bases and J lost 2 bases. CDR3 residues: CATSREGGTYEQYF. In DNA, the CDR3 is TGTGCCACCAGCAGAGAGGGGGGGACCTACGAGCAGTACTTC.

This sequence joins TRBV10-3 and TRBJ2-5; the D call may be TRBD1 or TRBD2 (6 bases each). Trimming removed 0 bases from V and 2 bases from J, with 10 bases in between. Germline CDR1 reads ENHRY; CDR2 reads SYGVKD. The CDR3 covers 15 residues. This CDR3 is CAISESGGLQETQYF. CDR3 nucleotides: TGTGCCATCAGTGAGTCGGGGGGCCTACAAGAGACCCAGTACTTC.

The rearrangement joins TRBV6-1 to TRBJ2-1; the D gene could be TRBD1 or TRBD2 (6 bases each). The V end was cut by 5 bases, the J end by 13 bases, with 27 bases between. Germline V lookup: CDR1 MNHNS, CDR2 SASEGT. The CDR3 extends over 16 amino acids. The CDR3 loop reads CASSPLRGTPDQTQFF. In DNA form, the CDR3 reads TGTGCCAGCAGTCCCCTTAGGGGGACTCCGGACCAGACCCAGTTCTTC.

The J gene is TRBJ2-3, the V gene TRBV28, with 7 bases that match TRBD1. Germline loops: CDR1 MDHEN, CDR2 SYDVKM. The CDR3 is 15 residues long. The V segment lost 5 bases and the J segment 2 bases; nucleotides outside the gene matches: 7. The CDR3 coding sequence is TGTGCCAGCAGTCCCCGGGACAGATTCACAGATACGCAGTATTTT. Protein product: CASSPRDRFTDTQYF.

The rearrangement links TRBV4-1 to TRBJ2-7, with 11 bases fitting TRBD2. V was clipped by 2 bases and J by 6 bases; unmatched bases: 9. The CDR3 runs 16 residues. Germline V gene lookup returns CDR1 MGHRA and CDR2 YSYEKL. This chain's CDR3 is CASSQPLAGGPVEQYF. CDR3 DNA: TGCGCCAGCAGCCAACCCTTAGCGGGAGGGCCGGTCGAGCAGTACTTC.

V is TRBV7-9 and J is TRBJ2-1; D could derive from TRBD1 or TRBD2 (7 bases each). Germline V gives CDR1 SEHNR, CDR2 FQNEAQ (reference sequence). The CDR3 sequence is 17 residues long. V gave up 5 bases and J gave up 5 bases, with 22 bases separating them. The DNA of the CDR3 is TGTGCCAGCAGCCTACACCACGGGGAGGGGGCCAACAATGAGCAGTTCTTC. Amino acid sequence: CASSLHHGEGANNEQFF.

CDR3 loop: CASSLRLGGVFEAQYF. CDR3 DNA sequence: TGTGCCAGCAGCTTAAGACTAGGAGGCGTTTTCGAGGCCCAGTACTTC. This chain connects TRBV7-2 to TRBJ2-5; D possibly corresponds to TRBD2 (6 bases). The CDR3 covers 16 residues. The V end lost 2 bases, the J end lost 9 bases, and 22 bases lay between the germline ends. The V gene's germline CDR1 is SGHTA and CDR2 FQGNSA.

As regards this clonotype: This may stem from a read error, because a much larger clone lies one nucleotide away. V gene TRBV2 combines with J gene TRBJ2-1; the match to TRBD1 covers 8 bases. The CDR3 length is 14 residues. V gave up 8 bases and J gave up 2 bases; unmatched junction bases: 5. Germline V gene lookup returns CDR1 SNHLY and CDR2 FYNNEI. CDR3 loop: CASGGQGTYNEQFF. The CDR3 nucleotides read TGTGCCAGCGGAGGACAGGGTACCTACAATGAGCAGTTCTTC.

As for this clonotype: Since no conserved phenylalanine or tryptophan closes the CDR3, a read error is the likely cause. CDR3 region: CSVEEPGLAGDNEQFV. The CDR3 region has the DNA TGCAGCGTTGAAGAACCTGGACTAGCGGGGGACAATGAGCAGTTCGTC. The rearrangement joins TRBV29-1 to TRBJ2-1; 13 bases agree with TRBD2. CDR1 and CDR2 (germline): SQVTM, ANQGSEA. With 0 bases clipped from V and 5 bases from J, the junction kept 4 bases outside the gene matches. The length of the CDR3 is 16 residues.

The V call is TRBV3-1, the J call TRBJ2-1; D is unclear. Trimming left V 4 bases short and J 10 bases short, with 14 bases between. This CDR3 is 13 amino acids long. Germline V lookup: CDR1 LGHDT, CDR2 YNNKEL (reference sequence). CDR3 in amino acids: CASSPRLKQEQFF. In nucleotides, the CDR3 is TGTGCCAGCAGCCCCCGCCTTAAGCAGGAGCAGTTCTTC.

V gene TRBV4-1 combines with J gene TRBJ2-3; 10 nucleotides line up with TRBD2. From germline, CDR1 is MGHRA and CDR2 YSYEKL. The CDR3 runs to 18 residues. The trim removed 0 bases at V and 4 bases at J, leaving 10 bases unmatched. CDR3 in DNA: TGCGCCAGCAGCCAAGAAGGTCCCTTGACTAGCGGGTCAGATACGCAGTATTTT. Residues: CASSQEGPLTSGSDTQYF.

This clonotype was seen only a few times. The rearrangement joins TRBV6-6 to TRBJ2-1; TRBD2 agrees at 11 bases. CDR3 length: 15 residues. Trimming removed 5 bases from V and 3 bases from J; junction bases left unmatched: 3. The germline V gene has CDR1 MNHNY and CDR2 SVGAGI (reference sequence). The CDR3 spells CASSTSGGRYNEQFF. In DNA form, the CDR3 reads TGTGCCAGCAGTACTAGCGGGGGCCGCTACAATGAGCAGTTCTTC.

V and J are TRBV20-1 and TRBJ2-5; D possibly corresponds to TRBD2 (5 bases). The CDR3 is 13 amino acids. Trimming left V 5 bases short and J 3 bases short, with 13 bases between. Per germline, CDR1 DFQATT and CDR2 SNEGSKA (reference sequence). In DNA form, the CDR3 reads TGCAGTGCTGAATATCGGGGTAAAGAGACCCAGTACTTC. Translation gives CSAEYRGKETQYF.

The V gene is TRBV16, the J gene TRBJ1-6; no firm D call. Between the trimmed V and J ends, which lost 4 bases and 6 bases, there was a span of 10 bases. The CDR3 sequence is 14 residues long. Germline CDR1 and CDR2: KGHSY and FQNENV. As DNA, the CDR3 is TGTGCCAGCAGCCGACTGGCCATTAATTCACCCCTCCACTTT. Translating gives CASSRLAINSPLHF.